The 8 T cell receptor beta chains in this list originate from one sample, sequenced in a study of blood T cell repertoires in COVID-19. Assay used: immunoSEQ multiplex PCR; TCRdb lists only in-frame clones, some missing. There are under 45,000 clones in the sample; around 86% occur only once, and roughly 7.6% lies in the top ten. Sequenced input: peripheral blood. The source of these receptors is a man in his sixties with active COVID-19.

V usage is TRBV18 and J usage is TRBJ1-4, with TRBD1 identical over 7 bases. The ends lost 2 bases at V and 4 bases at J; junction bases unmatched: 7. The germline CDR1 and CDR2 sequences are KGHSH and LQKENI. CDR3 length: 16 amino acids. The CDR3 loop reads CASSPSPTGSNEKLFF. In nucleotides, the CDR3 is TGTGCCAGCTCACCATCCCCGACAGGGAGTAATGAAAAACTGTTTTTT.

This chain uses TRBV6-5 with TRBJ2-1, with 8 nucleotides matching TRBD2. The germline V gene encodes CDR1 MNHEY and CDR2 SVGAGI. Unmatched junction bases numbered 10, after V lost 7 bases and J lost 8 bases. The length of the CDR3 is 14 residues. The CDR3 reads CASTPGGGQYEQFF. CDR3 coding DNA: TGTGCCAGCACTCCGGGCGGGGGGCAATATGAGCAGTTCTTC.

The rearrangement uses TRBV4-1 and TRBJ1-4, with 10 nucleotides matching TRBD1. Germline V gene sequence: CDR1 MGHRA, CDR2 YSYEKL. J lost 6 bases, V lost 3 bases, and 10 bases had no gene match. The CDR3 runs to 17 residues. CDR3 DNA sequence: TGCGCCAGCAGCCACCGACTATCCGGGACAGGGGATGAAAAACTGTTTTTT. Its translation: CASSHRLSGTGDEKLFF.

The chain recombines TRBV3-1 (or the pseudogene TRBV3-2) with TRBJ2-5; D is perhaps TRBD1 (5 bases). Germline V CDR1 and CDR2: LGHDT, YNNKEL (reference sequence). The CDR3 sequence is 14 residues long. Trimming stripped 6 bases from V and 1 base from J, with 12 bases between. The DNA for the CDR3 is TGTGCCAGCAGGAAAGGGGCAGCCCAAGAGACCCAGTACTTC. Its protein is CASRKGAAQETQYF.

This clone was observed once. This chain links TRBV5-3 with TRBJ2-2; 7 bases are a match to TRBD2. TRBV5-3 is identified as an open reading frame with a role that is uncertain. The CDR3 runs to 14 residues. V trimming: 4 bases; J trimming: 6 bases; junction bases outside the gene matches: 6. This CDR3 is CARSRGGEPGELFF. The CDR3 bases are TGTGCCAGAAGCCGTGGGGGGGAACCCGGGGAGCTGTTTTTT.

This chain connects TRBV2 to TRBJ1-5; D call uncertain. The CDR3 has 13 residues. V was clipped by 3 bases and J by 5 bases, with 8 bases between them. Per germline, CDR1 SNHLY and CDR2 FYNNEI. CDR3 nucleotide sequence: TGTGCCAGCAGTGAGGTCCAGGATCAGCCCCAGCATTTT. This translates into CASSEVQDQPQHF.

The sample holds one count of this clone. V gene TRBV21-1 combines with J gene TRBJ1-5. TRBV21-1 represents a pseudogene. The CDR3 extends over 17 amino acids. The CDR3 loop reads CASSKVIRVYSNQPQHF. CDR3 sequence (DNA): TGTGCCAGCAGCAAAGTGATAAGAGTATATAGCAATCAGCCCCAGCATTTT.

For the CDR3, the DNA is TGTGCCAGCAGCCCGGGACAGGGTATCACCTCTGGGGCCAACGTCCTGACTTTC. This sequence encodes CASSPGQGITSGANVLTF. The V and J genes are TRBV11-2 and TRBJ2-6, with 9 nucleotides matching TRBD1. Germline V gives CDR1 SGHAT, CDR2 FQNNGV. V trimming: 5 bases; J trimming: 0 bases; junction bases outside the gene matches: 8. This CDR3 comprises 18 residues.